This is a list of T cell receptor beta chains from one sample in a study of technical replicates of blood from a handful of donors. Assay used: immunoSEQ multiplex PCR; TCRdb lists only in-frame clones, some missing. The data contain 100,000 or so clones, about 96% of them seen just once; the ten biggest clones take up 0.2% to 0.25%. Sequenced input: T cells isolated from PBMCs. The receptors derive from a human donor in good health. Both conserved end residues are part of each CDR3. The D gene is left open where the match is weak. Part of the rows lack a size; the others show once, few, many or a class for expanded clones.

>TRBJ2-7|TRBV10-1|-|-
TGCGCCAGCAGTCGCACAGGAACCTACGAGCAGTACTTC
CASSRTGTYEQYF
>TRBJ2-3|TRBV28|TRBD2|-
TGTGCCAGCACCTTATGGAGCGGGAGGGGGGGAGATACGCAGTATTTT
CASTLWSGRGGDTQYF
>TRBJ2-1|TRBV14|-|-
TGTGCCAGCAGCCCGTCAGGTGGCGCCTCCTACAATGAGCAGTTCTTC
CASSPSGGASYNEQFF
>TRBJ1-5|TRBV7-2|-|-
TGTGCCAGCAGCTTAATCCGGAGCAATCAGCCCCAGCATTTT
CASSLIRSNQPQHF
>TRBJ2-7|TRBV6-6|TRBD2|once
TGTGCCAGCAGCCCCGGGACTAGCGTCTCCTACGAGCAGTACTTC
CASSPGTSVSYEQYF
>TRBJ1-4|TRBV11-3|-|-
TGTGCCAGCAGCTTAGCAGCGGGGAGAAAACTGTTTTTT
CASSLAAGRKLFF
>TRBJ2-5|TRBV11-2|TRBD2|once
TGTGCCAGCAGCTTTGATAGACTAGCGGGAGACCCCAAAATGGGGACCCAGTACTTC
CASSFDRLAGDPKMGTQYF
>TRBJ1-1|TRBV7-9|-|-
TGTGCCTGGGGGGTTTTGGCTGAAGCTTTCTTT
CAWGVLAEAFF
>TRBJ1-3|TRBV5-1|-|-
TGCGCCAGCAGCTTGACGGGCTCTGGAAACACCATATATTTT
CASSLTGSGNTIYF
>TRBJ2-5|TRBV2|-|-
TGTGCCAGCAGTGGTCGGGACTCGGATAAAGACCAAGAGACCCAGTACTTC
CASSGRDSDKDQETQYF
>TRBJ2-7|TRBV28|TRBD2|-
TGTGCCAGCAATGACCTCAGGAGCGGGAGGACGTACGAGCAGTACTTC
CASNDLRSGRTYEQYF
>TRBJ1-3|TRBV11-2|-|-
TGTGCCAGCAGCCAGGTCTCTGGAAACACCATATATTTT
CASSQVSGNTIYF
>TRBJ1-1|TRBV7-2|TRBD1|-
TGTGCCAGCAGCTTAGGGAACAGGGGAACTGAAGCTTTCTTT
CASSLGNRGTEAFF
>TRBJ2-3|TRBV7-9|TRBD2|-
TGTGCCAGCAGCCGACCCTTAGCACAACTAGCGGGAGGGACTGATACGCAGTATTTT
CASSRPLAQLAGGTDTQYF
>TRBJ2-3|TRBV21-1|-|once
TGTGCCAGCAGGATTCTCAGGGGGCAGGGACGGAATACGCAGTATTTT
CASRILRGQGRNTQYF
>TRBJ2-3|TRBV5-1|-|-
TGCGCCAGCAGCTTGAACGGGGGGCCTAGAGATACGCAGTATTTT
CASSLNGGPRDTQYF
>TRBJ2-7|TRBV6-1|TRBD1|-
TGTGCCAGCAGTGAAATAGACAGGGCGTCCTACGAGCAGTACTTC
CASSEIDRASYEQYF
>TRBJ1-4|TRBV28|-|-
TGTGCCAGCAGGACGGACAGCCAGAATGAAAAACTGTTTTTT
CASRTDSQNEKLFF
>TRBJ1-4|TRBV5-5|-|-
TGTGCCAGCAGCTTGGCCCGTGGGAGATCTAATGAAAAACTGTTTTTT
CASSLARGRSNEKLFF
>TRBJ1-5|TRBV5-6|-|-
TGTGCCAGCAGCTTGTCGCGGGGTGACTGGTATAGCAATCAGCCCCAGCATTTT
CASSLSRGDWYSNQPQHF
>TRBJ2-3|TRBV7-3|-|-
TGTGCCAGCAGCTTAATGGGCCCGCAGGCAGATACGCAGTATTTT
CASSLMGPQADTQYF
>TRBJ2-7|TRBV10-2|TRBD1|-
TGCGCCAGCAGTGATACTGGGACAGGGGAGTATGAGCAGTACTTC
CASSDTGTGEYEQYF
>TRBJ2-1|TRBV11-2|TRBD1|-
TGTGCCAGCAGGCCCGGGACAGGACCATACAATGAGCAGTTCTTC
CASRPGTGPYNEQFF
>TRBJ2-5|TRBV11-1|TRBD1|-
TGTGCCAGCAGCTCTCACAGGGGGGAAGAGACCCAGTACTTC
CASSSHRGEETQYF
>TRBJ1-2|TRBV5-5|-|-
TGTGCCAGCAGTTATGGGGGCAGCTATGGCTACACCTTC
CASSYGGSYGYTF
>TRBJ2-7|TRBV19|TRBD2|-
TGTGCCAGTAAAGTAGCGGGGGGATCCTACGAGCAGTACTTC
CASKVAGGSYEQYF
>TRBJ2-5|TRBV4-1|-|once
TGCGCCAGCAGCCAAGATAGCGTGGGTTTGCAGGAGACCCAGTACTTC
CASSQDSVGLQETQYF
>TRBJ1-3|TRBV19|-|-
TGTGCCAGTAGACCTTCTTGGACAGCGCTCCGGGACACCATATATTTT
CASRPSWTALRDTIYF
>TRBJ1-3|TRBV6-1|-|-
TGTGCCAGCATGGGAGTTACCTCTGGAAACACCATATATTTT
CASMGVTSGNTIYF
>TRBJ1-2|TRBV7-9|-|-
TGTGCCAGCAGCTTCGGGATGTTCTATGGCTACACCTTC
CASSFGMFYGYTF
>TRBJ1-5|TRBV28|TRBD1|-
TGTGCCAGCAGTGAGAGACAGGGCCAAAATCAGCCCCAGCATTTT
CASSERQGQNQPQHF